Described below is a single TCR beta chain sequence and its context. RNA served as the template for amplifying TCR beta CDR3 regions. The workflow started with a first-round RT-PCR run with HTBI primers and then moved on to a second-round multiplex PCR. Using its own MiXCR run on the multiplex PCR reads, TCRdb lists one record per CDR3 protein. The sample carries about 640,000 distinct CDR3 sequences, over 40% recorded once. The V end lost 5 bases, the J end lost 3 bases, and 14 bases lay between the germline ends. The CDR3 sequence is 15 residues long. This sample is part of a study of Graves' ophthalmopathy and Graves' hyperthyroidism.

The rearrangement joins TRBV12-3 or TRBV12-4 to TRBJ1-5; TRBD1 is a possible D gene (6 bases). This TCR came from an adult man with Graves' ophthalmopathy. The sequenced sample consisted of peripheral blood. The CDR3 here is CASSTPGHSNQPQHF. CDR3 coding DNA: TGTGCCAGCAGTACCCCGGGACATTCCAATCAGCCCCAGCATTTT.